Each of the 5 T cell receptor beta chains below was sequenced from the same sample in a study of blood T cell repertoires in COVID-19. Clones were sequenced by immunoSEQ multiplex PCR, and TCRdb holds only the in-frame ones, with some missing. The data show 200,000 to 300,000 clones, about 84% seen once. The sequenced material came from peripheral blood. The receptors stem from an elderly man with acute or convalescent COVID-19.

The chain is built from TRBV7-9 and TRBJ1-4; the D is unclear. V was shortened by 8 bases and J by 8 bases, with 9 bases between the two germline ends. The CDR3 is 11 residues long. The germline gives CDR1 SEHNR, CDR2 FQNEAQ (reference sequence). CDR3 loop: CASPLSEKLFF. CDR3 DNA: TGTGCCAGCCCTCTCTCCGAAAAACTGTTTTTT.

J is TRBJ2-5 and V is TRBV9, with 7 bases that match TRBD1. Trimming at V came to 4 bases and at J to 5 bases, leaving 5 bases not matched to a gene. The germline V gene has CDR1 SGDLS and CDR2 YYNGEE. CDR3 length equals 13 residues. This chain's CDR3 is CASSPDRTETQYF. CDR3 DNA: TGTGCCAGCAGCCCGGACAGGACGGAGACCCAGTACTTC.

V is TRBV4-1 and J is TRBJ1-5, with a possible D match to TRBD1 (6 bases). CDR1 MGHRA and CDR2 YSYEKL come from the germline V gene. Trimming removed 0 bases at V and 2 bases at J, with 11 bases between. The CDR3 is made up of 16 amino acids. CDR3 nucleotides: TGCGCCAGCAGCCAAGAGGGCCCAGGGGGCAATCAGCCCCAGCATTTT. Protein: CASSQEGPGGNQPQHF.

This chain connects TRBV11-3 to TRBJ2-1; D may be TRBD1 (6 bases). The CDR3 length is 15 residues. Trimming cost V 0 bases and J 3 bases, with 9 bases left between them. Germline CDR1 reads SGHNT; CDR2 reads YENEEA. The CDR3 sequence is CASSLDSDSYNEQFF. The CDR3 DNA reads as TGTGCCAGCAGCTTAGATTCGGACAGCTACAATGAGCAGTTCTTC.

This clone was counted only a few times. The CDR3: CASSSALLAFF. The CDR3, as DNA: TGTGCCAGCAGCTCAGCTCTACTGGCTTTCTTT. This chain connects TRBV7-9 to TRBJ1-1; no clear D gene. V dropped 4 bases and J dropped 11 bases, with 11 bases sitting between them. Germline CDR1 reads SEHNR; CDR2 reads FQNEAQ (reference sequence). CDR3 length: 11 residues.